The 3 T cell receptor beta chains below come from one sample, sequenced in a study of T cells in Graves' hyperthyroidism and ophthalmopathy. From RNA transcripts, TCR beta CDR3 regions were amplified. First-round RT-PCR with HTBI primers amplified the TCR CDR3 region. MiXCR, applied by TCRdb to the multiplex PCR reads, yields one record per CDR3 protein. The repertoire includes fewer than 750,000 distinct CDR3 sequences, about 14% of them detected once, and over 3.5% sits in the top ten. What was sequenced was blood. These receptors all stem from a woman between 40 and 55 years old with Graves' ophthalmopathy.

This clonotype came up many times. At one boundary the junction diverges from the germline segment, which might be a read error. The rearrangement links TRBV7-2 to TRBJ2-5; TRBD2 matches 10 bases. Per the germline V gene, CDR1 is SGHTA and CDR2 is FQGNSA. The CDR3 length is 15 residues. In nucleotides, the CDR3 is TGTGCCAGCAGTTTAGCGGGAGGAATGGGGGAGACCCAGTACTTC. Translating gives CASSLAGGMGETQYF.

This clonotype was seen many times. V gene TRBV2 combines with J gene TRBJ2-5; D perhaps matches TRBD2 (6 bases). This CDR3 region has 10 residues. V was trimmed by 6 bases and J by 12 bases, leaving 11 bases between them. CDR1 SNHLY and CDR2 FYNNEI come from the germline V gene. In DNA, the CDR3 is TGTGCCAGCAGCCGGGACTGGGAGTACTTC. It yields the protein CASSRDWEYF.

The chain joins TRBV30 to TRBJ2-5; the D gene could be TRBD1 or TRBD2 (5 bases each). V was cut by 0 bases and J by 4 bases, with 15 bases left in between. The germline gives CDR1 GTSNPN, CDR2 SVGIG (reference sequence). The length of the CDR3 is 15 residues. CDR3 in amino acids: CAWSVGGSGGETQYF. CDR3 bases: TGTGCCTGGAGTGTAGGTGGGAGTGGGGGAGAGACCCAGTACTTC.